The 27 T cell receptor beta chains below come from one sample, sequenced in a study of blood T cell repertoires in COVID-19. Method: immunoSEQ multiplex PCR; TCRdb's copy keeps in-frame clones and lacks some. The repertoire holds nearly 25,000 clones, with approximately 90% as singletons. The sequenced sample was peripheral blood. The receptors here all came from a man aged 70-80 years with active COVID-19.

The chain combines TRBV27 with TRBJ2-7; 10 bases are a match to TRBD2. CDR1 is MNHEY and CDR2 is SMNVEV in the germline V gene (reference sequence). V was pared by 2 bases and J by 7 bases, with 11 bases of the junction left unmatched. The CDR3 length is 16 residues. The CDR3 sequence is CASSLGASGGPREQYF. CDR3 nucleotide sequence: TGTGCCAGCAGTTTAGGGGCTAGCGGGGGTCCTCGGGAGCAGTACTTC.

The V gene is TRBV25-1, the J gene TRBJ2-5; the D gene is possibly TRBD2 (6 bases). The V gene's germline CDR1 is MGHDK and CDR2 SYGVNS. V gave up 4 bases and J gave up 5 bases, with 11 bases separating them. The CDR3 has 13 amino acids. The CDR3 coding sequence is TGTGCCAGCAGTGCGACCCGGGGGGAGACCCAGTACTTC. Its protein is CASSATRGETQYF.

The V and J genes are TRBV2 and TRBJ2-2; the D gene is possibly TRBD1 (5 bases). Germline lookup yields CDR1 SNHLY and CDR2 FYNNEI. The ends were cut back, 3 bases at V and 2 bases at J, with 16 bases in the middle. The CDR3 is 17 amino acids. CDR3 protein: CASSEGHPPVNTGELFF. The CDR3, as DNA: TGTGCCAGCAGTGAGGGGCACCCGCCCGTCAACACCGGGGAGCTGTTTTTT.

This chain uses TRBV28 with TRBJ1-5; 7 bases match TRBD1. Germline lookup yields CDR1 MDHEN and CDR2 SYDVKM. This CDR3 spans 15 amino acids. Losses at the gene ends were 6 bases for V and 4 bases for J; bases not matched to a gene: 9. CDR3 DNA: TGTGCCAGCAGCTTAACCGGGACAGCTAATCAGCCCCAGCATTTT. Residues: CASSLTGTANQPQHF. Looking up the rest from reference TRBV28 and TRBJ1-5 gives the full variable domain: DVKVTQSSRYLVKRTGEKVFLECVQDMDHENMFWYRQDPGLGLRLIYFSYDVKMKEKGDIPEGYSVSREKKERFSLILESASTNQTSMYLCASSLTGTANQPQHFGDGTRLSIL.

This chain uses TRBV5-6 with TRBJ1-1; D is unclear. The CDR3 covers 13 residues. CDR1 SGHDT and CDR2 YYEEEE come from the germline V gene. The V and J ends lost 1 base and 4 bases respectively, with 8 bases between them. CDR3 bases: TGTGCCAGCAGCTTGTGGGCGACCACTGAAGCTTTCTTT. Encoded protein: CASSLWATTEAFF.

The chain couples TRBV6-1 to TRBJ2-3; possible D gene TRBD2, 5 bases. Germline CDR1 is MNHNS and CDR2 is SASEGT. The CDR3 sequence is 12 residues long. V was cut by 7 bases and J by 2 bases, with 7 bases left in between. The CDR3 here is CASTGITDTQYF. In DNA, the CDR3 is TGTGCCAGCACCGGGATCACAGATACGCAGTATTTT.

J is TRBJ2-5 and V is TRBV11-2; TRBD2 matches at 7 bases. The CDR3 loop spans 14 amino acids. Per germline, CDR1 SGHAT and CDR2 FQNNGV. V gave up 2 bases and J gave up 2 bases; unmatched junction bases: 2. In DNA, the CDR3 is TGTGCCAGCAGCTTACGGCGGGGGCAAGAGACCCAGTACTTC. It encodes CASSLRRGQETQYF. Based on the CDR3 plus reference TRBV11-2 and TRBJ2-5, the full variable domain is EAGVAQSPRYKIIEKRQSVAFWCNPISGHATLYWYQQILGQGPKLLIQFQNNGVVDDSQLPKDRFSAERLKGVDSTLKIQPAKLEDSAVYLCASSLRRGQETQYFGPGTRLLVL.

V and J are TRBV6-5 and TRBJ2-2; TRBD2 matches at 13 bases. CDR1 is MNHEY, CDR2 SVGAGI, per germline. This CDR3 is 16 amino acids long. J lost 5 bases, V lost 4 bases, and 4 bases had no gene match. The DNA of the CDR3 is TGTGCCAGCAGTTCCTGGACTAGCGGGGGTACCGGGGAGCTGTTTTTT. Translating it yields CASSSWTSGGTGELFF.

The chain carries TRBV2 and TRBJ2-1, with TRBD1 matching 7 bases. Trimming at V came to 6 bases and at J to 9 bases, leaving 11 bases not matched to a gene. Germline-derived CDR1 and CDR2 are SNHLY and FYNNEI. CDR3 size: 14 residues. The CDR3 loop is CASRKDQGVGEQFF. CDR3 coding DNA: TGTGCCAGCAGGAAGGATCAGGGGGTTGGTGAGCAGTTCTTC.

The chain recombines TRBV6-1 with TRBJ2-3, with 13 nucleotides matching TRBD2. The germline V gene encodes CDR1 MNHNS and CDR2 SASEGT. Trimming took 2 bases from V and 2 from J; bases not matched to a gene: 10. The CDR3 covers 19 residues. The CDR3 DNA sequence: TGTGCCAGCAGTGAATACGGACAGGGACTAGCGGGGACCACAGATACGCAGTATTTT. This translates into CASSEYGQGLAGTTDTQYF.

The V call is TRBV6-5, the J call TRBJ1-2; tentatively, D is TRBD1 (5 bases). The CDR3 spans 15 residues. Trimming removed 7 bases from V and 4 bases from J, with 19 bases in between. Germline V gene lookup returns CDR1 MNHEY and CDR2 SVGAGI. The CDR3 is CASTDPGRNAYGYTF. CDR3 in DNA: TGTGCCAGCACCGACCCAGGGCGGAATGCCTATGGCTACACCTTC.

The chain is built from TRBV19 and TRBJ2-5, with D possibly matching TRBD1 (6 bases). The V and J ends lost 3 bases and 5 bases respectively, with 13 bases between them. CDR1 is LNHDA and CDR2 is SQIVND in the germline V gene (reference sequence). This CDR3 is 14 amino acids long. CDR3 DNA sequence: TGTGCCAGTAGTATGAGGACAGATGGGGAGACCCAGTACTTC. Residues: CASSMRTDGETQYF.

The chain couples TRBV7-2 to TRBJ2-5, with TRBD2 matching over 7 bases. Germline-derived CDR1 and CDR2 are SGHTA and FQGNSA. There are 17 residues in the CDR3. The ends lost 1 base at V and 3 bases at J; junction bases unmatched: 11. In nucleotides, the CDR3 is TGTGCCAGCAGCTTAGTGAATGGAGGAGCGGGAAAAGAGACCCAGTACTTC. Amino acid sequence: CASSLVNGGAGKETQYF.

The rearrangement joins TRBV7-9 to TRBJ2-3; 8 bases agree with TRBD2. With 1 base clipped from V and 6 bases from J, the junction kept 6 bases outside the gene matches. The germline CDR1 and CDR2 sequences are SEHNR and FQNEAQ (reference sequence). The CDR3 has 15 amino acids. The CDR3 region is CASSLGQTSADTQYF. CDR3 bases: TGTGCCAGCAGCTTAGGGCAGACTAGCGCCGATACGCAGTATTTT.

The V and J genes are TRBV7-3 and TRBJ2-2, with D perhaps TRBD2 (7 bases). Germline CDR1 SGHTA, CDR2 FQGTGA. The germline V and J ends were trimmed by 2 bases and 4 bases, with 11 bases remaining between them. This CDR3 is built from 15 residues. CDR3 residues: CASSLAGAGTGELFF. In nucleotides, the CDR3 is TGTGCCAGCAGCTTAGCGGGGGCGGGCACCGGGGAGCTGTTTTTT.

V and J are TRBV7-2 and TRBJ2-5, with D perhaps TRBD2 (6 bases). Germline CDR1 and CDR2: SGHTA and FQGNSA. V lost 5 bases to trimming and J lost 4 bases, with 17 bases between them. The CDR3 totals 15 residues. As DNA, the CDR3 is TGTGCCAGCAGCCTTCTCGGGACTTACTTAGAGACCCAGTACTTC. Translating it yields CASSLLGTYLETQYF.

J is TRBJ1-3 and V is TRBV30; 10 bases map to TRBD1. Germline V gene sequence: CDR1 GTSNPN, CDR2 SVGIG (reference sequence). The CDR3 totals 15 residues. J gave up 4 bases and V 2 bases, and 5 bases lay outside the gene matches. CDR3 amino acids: CAWSRQGAIGNTIYF. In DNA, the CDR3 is TGTGCCTGGAGTCGACAGGGGGCGATCGGAAACACCATATATTTT.

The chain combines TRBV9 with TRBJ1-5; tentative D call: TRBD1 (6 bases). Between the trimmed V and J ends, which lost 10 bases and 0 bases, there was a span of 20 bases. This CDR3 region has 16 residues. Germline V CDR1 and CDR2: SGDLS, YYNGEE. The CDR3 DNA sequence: TGTGCCTATCACGCTAAGGGGGGGGATAGCAATCAGCCCCAGCATTTT. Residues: CAYHAKGGDSNQPQHF.

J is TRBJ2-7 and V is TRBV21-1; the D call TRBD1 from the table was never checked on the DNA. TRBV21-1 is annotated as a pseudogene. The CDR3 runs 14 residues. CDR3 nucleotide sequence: TGTGCCAGCAGCCGAAAACAACACAGGGGAGAGCAGTACTTC. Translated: CASSRKQHRGEQYF.

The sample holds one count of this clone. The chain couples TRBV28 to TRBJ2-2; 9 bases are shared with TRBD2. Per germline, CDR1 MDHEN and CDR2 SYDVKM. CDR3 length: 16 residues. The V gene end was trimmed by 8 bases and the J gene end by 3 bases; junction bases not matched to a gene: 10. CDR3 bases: TGTGCCAGCTTTAAAACAGCGGGAGGCGACACCGGGGAGCTGTTTTTT. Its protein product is CASFKTAGGDTGELFF.

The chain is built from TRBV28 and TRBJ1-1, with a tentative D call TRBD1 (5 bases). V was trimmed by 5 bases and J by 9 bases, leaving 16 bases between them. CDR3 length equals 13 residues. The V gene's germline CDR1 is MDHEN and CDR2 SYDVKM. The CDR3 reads CASSPVLTDKAFF. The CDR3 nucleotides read TGTGCCAGCAGTCCAGTACTGACAGATAAAGCTTTCTTT.

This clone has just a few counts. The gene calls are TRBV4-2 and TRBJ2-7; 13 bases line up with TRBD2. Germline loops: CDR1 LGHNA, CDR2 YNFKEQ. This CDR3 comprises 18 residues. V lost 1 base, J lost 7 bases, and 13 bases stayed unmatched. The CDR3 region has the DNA TGTGCCAGCAGCCAAGTATCGGGGACTAGCGGGGATTTGTTGGAGCAGTACTTC. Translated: CASSQVSGTSGDLLEQYF.

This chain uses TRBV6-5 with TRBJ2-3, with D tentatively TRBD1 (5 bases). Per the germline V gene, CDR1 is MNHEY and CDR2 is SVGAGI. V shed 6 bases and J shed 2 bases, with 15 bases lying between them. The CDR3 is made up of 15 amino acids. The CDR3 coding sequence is TGTGCCAGCAGCCAGAATACAGGAGTCACAGATACGCAGTATTTT. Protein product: CASSQNTGVTDTQYF.

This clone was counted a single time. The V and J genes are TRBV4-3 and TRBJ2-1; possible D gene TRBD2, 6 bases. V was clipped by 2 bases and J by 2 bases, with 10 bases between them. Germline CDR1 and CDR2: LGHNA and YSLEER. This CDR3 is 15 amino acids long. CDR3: CASSQQRVPYNEQFF. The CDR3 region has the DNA TGCGCCAGCAGCCAACAGCGGGTTCCCTACAATGAGCAGTTCTTC.

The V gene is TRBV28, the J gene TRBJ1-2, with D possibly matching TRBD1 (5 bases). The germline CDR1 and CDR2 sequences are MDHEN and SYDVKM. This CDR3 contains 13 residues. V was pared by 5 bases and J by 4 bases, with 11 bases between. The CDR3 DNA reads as TGTGCCAGCAGTCCAGGACAAATCTATGGCTACACCTTC. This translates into CASSPGQIYGYTF.

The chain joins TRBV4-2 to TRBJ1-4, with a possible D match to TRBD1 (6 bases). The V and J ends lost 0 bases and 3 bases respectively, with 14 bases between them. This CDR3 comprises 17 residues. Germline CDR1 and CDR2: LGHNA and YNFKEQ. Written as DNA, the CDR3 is TGTGCCAGCAGCCAAGACCTCCGGACAGAGTCTAATGAAAAACTGTTTTTT. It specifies CASSQDLRTESNEKLFF.

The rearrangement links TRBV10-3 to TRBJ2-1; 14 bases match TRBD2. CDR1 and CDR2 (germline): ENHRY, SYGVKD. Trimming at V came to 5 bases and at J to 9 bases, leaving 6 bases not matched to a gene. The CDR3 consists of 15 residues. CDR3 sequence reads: CAISSGTSGGGEQFF. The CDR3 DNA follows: TGTGCCATCAGTTCCGGGACTAGCGGGGGCGGTGAGCAGTTCTTC.